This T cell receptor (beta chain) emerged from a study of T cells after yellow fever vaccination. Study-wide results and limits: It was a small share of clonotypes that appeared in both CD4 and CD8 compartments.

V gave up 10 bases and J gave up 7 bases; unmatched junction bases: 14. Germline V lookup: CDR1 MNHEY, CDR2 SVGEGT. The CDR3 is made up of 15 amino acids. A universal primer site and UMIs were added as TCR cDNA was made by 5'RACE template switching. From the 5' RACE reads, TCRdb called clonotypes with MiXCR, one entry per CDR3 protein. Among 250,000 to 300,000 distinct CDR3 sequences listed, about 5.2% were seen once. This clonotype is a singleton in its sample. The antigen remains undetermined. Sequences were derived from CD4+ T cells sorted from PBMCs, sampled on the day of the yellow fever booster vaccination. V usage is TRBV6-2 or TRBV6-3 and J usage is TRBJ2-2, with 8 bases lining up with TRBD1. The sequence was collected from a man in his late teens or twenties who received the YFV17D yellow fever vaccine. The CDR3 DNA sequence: TGTGCCACCTTCCCAGGGGGCCGAGGCATCGGGGAGCTGTTTTTT. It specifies CATFPGGRGIGELFF.